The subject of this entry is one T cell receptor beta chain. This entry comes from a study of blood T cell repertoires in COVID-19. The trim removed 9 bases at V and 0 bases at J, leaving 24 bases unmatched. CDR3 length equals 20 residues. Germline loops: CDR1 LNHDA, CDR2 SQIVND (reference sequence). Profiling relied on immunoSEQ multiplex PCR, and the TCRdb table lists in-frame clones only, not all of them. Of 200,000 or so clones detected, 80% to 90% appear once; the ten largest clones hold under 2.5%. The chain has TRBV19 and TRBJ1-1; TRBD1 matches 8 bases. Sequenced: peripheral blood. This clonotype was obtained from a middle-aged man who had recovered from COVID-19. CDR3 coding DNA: TGTGCCAGCAGGGGCAGGACAGGGATTCTATTAGGGGGTCTGAACACTGAAGCTTTCTTT. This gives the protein CASRGRTGILLGGLNTEAFF.